This TCR beta chain was retrieved from a study of siplizumab effects on memory and regulatory T cells. Overall study results and limits: Sequences below about 10^-5 frequency were poorly captured. As a result, only a minor fraction of alloreactive clones mapped to unstimulated subsets.

The length of the CDR3 is 15 residues. The V end was cut by 5 bases, the J end by 5 bases, with 16 bases between. Germline V gene lookup returns CDR1 LNHDA and CDR2 SQIVND (reference sequence). Produced via immunoSEQ multiplex PCR; TCRdb's table is partial and in-frame only. The data contain about 87,000 clones, about 87% of them seen just once; the ten biggest clones take up over 1.5%. This clone was seen just once. The target antigen is unknown. The origin of this receptor is a human donor in good health. The V and J genes are TRBV19 and TRBJ2-1; no clear D. Sequencing used Tregs sorted from blood. CDR3 nucleotides: TGTGCCAGTAGTCCCTTACCCTACGCTAACAATGAGCAGTTCTTC. Translating it yields CASSPLPYANNEQFF. Full variable domain (outside the CDR3, taken from reference TRBV19 and TRBJ2-1): DGGITQSPKYLFRKEGQNVTLSCEQNLNHDAMYWYRQDPGQGLRLIYYSQIVNDFQKGDIAEGYSVSREKKESFPLTVTSAQKNPTAFYLCASSPLPYANNEQFFGPGTRLTVL.